A single sample is the source of the 3 T cell receptor beta chains below, sequenced in a study of blood T cell repertoires in COVID-19. This table comes from immunoSEQ multiplex PCR, and its TCRdb copy is limited to in-frame clones, with some not included. The table includes about 160,000 clones, about nine tenths detected once. Sequenced: peripheral blood. These receptors originate from a woman in her sixties or seventies with acute or convalescent COVID-19.

The V gene is TRBV28, the J gene TRBJ1-4, with 7 bases fitting TRBD1. Germline CDR1 reads MDHEN; CDR2 reads SYDVKM. CDR3 length: 13 residues. The V segment lost 4 bases and the J segment 10 bases; nucleotides outside the gene matches: 6. The DNA for the CDR3 is TGTGCCAGCAGTTACAGGGGAACGGGAAAACTGTTTTTT. Its protein product is CASSYRGTGKLFF.

V is TRBV24-1 and J is TRBJ1-1, with TRBD1 as a possible D gene (5 bases). The CDR3 consists of 11 residues. V lost 9 bases and J 5 bases, leaving 9 bases between the germline ends. Germline CDR1 reads KGHDR; CDR2 reads SFDVKD. The CDR3 loop is CATSGGTEAFF. The CDR3 nucleotides read TGTGCCACCTCCGGGGGTACTGAAGCTTTCTTT.

V gene TRBV14 combines with J gene TRBJ2-1; maybe TRBD2 (5 bases). The V gene lost 3 bases and the J gene lost 10 bases, with 10 bases spanning the gap. The CDR3 totals 12 residues. The germline CDR1 and CDR2 sequences are SGHDN and FVKESK. The CDR3 DNA reads TGTGCCAGCAGCCACCGCGCGGGCGAGCAGTTCTTC. The encoded protein is CASSHRAGEQFF.